This T cell receptor beta chain emerged from a study of blood T cell repertoires in COVID-19. The wider study: PBMCs, B-cell-depleted T cells, or T cells were the source of the cDNA or gDNA that made up the material.

Sequenced by immunoSEQ multiplex PCR; TCRdb stores in-frame clones only, minus some. This table has almost 200,000 clones, 80% to 90% appearing once. The material sequenced was PBMCs or T cells enriched from blood (not recorded which). The source of this sequence is a woman between 18 and 29 years old who had recovered from COVID-19.

The CDR3 DNA is TGTGCCAGCAGAGGGACTAGCGGGGGCAATGAGCAGTTCTTC. This codes for CASRGTSGGNEQFF. The chain has TRBV7-9 and TRBJ2-1, with TRBD2 matching over 14 bases. The V gene's germline CDR1 is SEHNR and CDR2 FQNEAQ (reference sequence). The J segment lost 6 bases and the V segment lost 6 bases, leaving 1 base of the junction unmatched. This CDR3 region has 14 residues.